This T cell receptor beta chain was observed in a study of graft-versus-host responses after intestinal transplantation. Some clones are missing from TCRdb's copy, which holds only in-frame ones; the method was immunoSEQ multiplex PCR. The sample yields over 65,000 clones, 85% to 95% seen once. Regarding this clone: Antigen specificity is unknown.

Regarding the study as a whole: GvH clones occurred in recipient marrow; some first appeared in ileum or blood. When patients had graft-donor T cell macrochimerism, their allografts held high graft-versus-host to host-versus-graft clonal ratios.

V lost 5 bases to trimming and J lost 5 bases, with 11 bases between them. The CDR3 extends over 13 amino acids. Germline assignment: CDR1 MNHEY and CDR2 SMNVEV (reference sequence). The V gene is TRBV27, the J gene TRBJ2-3, with D perhaps TRBD1 or TRBD2 (5 bases each). The receptor was isolated from a human donor who was the organ donor for an intestinal transplant. Here the sequenced sample was unstimulated CD8+ T cells sorted from spleen or lymph node cells, taken before transplant. CDR3 nucleotides: TGTGCCAGCAGTGGGACCGCCGGAGATACGCAGTATTTT. It yields the protein CASSGTAGDTQYF.